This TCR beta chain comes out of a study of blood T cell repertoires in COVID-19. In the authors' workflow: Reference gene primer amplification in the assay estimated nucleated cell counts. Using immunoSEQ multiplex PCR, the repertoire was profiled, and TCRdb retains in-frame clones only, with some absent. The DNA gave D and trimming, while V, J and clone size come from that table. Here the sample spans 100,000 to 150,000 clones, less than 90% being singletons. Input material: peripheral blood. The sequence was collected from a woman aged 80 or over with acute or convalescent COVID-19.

This CDR3 reads CASSLAPDSIPKGSGNTIYF. The CDR3 bases are TGTGCCAGCAGCTTAGCCCCGGACTCCATCCCTAAAGGATCGGGAAACACCATATATTTT. The V call is TRBV7-2, the J call TRBJ1-3; D gene ambiguous. CDR1 and CDR2 from the germline V gene are SGHTA and FQGNSA. V was clipped by 0 bases and J by 4 bases, with 25 bases between them. The CDR3 has 20 amino acids.